This TCR beta chain comes out of a study of blood T cells in healthy people across ages. Findings and caveats of the study: Age brought a roughly linear fall in TCR beta diversity measured per million T cells. There were more naive CD4+ cells and higher diversity in long-lived donors than in aged donors.

Healthy Caucasians from Russia aged roughly 6 to 95 served as donors. Donors each provided 8 to 10 milliliters of peripheral blood. Together with a sample-barcoded 5' primer, a J-beta primer mix was included in a second PCR lasting about 6 to 11 cycles. MiXCR, applied by TCRdb to the 5' RACE reads, yields one record per CDR3 protein. This table has roughly 1,500,000 distinct CDR3 sequences, about 32% appearing once. A remark on this clonotype: The antigen remains undetermined.

Sequencing was carried out using blood. This clonotype was obtained from a woman aged 30 to 39 in good health.

The DNA of the CDR3 is TGCAGTGCTAGAGATGAAAGGGACAACAGCAATCAGCCCCAGCATTTT. Its translation: CSARDERDNSNQPQHF. The chain combines TRBV20-1 with TRBJ1-5; maybe TRBD1 (6 bases). In germline, CDR1 is DFQATT, CDR2 SNEGSKA (reference sequence). The CDR3 has 16 residues. Trimming removed 0 bases at V and 1 base at J, with 13 bases between.